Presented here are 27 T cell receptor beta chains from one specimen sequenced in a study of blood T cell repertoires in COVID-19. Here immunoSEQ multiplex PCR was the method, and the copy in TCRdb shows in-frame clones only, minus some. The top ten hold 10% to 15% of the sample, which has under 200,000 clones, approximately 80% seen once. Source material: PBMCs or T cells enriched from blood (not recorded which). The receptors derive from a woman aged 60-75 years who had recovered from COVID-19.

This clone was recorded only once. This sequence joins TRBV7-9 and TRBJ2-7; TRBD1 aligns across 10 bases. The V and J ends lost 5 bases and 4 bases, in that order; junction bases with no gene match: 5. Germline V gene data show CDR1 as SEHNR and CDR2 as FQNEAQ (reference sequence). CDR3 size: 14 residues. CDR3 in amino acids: CASSSGQGGYEQYF. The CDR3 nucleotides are TGTGCCAGCAGCAGCGGACAGGGGGGTTACGAGCAGTACTTC.

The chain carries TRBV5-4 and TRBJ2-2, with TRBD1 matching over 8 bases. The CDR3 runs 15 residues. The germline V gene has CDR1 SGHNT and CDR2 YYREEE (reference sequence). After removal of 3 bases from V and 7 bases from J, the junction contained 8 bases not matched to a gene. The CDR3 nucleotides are TGTGCCAGCAGCTCACAGGGGGTCGGTAACGGGGAGCTGTTTTTT. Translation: CASSSQGVGNGELFF.

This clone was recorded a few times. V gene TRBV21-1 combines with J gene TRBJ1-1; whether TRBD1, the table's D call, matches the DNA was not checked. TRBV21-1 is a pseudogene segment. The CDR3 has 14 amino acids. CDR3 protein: CASRLDRGDTEAFF. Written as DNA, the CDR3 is TGTGCCAGCAGGCTGGACAGGGGGGACACTGAAGCTTTCTTT.

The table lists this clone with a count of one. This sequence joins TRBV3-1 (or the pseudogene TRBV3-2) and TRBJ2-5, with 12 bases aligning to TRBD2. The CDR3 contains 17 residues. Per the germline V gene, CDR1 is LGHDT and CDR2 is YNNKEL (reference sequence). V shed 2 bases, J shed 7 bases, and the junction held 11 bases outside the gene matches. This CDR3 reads CASSQLLAGGIRRTQYF. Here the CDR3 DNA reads TGTGCCAGCAGCCAATTGCTAGCGGGAGGGATCCGAAGGACCCAGTACTTC.

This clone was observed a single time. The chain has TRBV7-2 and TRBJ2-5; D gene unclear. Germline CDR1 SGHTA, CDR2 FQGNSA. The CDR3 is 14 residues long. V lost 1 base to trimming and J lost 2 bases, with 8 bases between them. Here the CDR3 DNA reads TGTGCCAGCAGCTTAGAGTCCAGGCAAGAGACCCAGTACTTC. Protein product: CASSLESRQETQYF.

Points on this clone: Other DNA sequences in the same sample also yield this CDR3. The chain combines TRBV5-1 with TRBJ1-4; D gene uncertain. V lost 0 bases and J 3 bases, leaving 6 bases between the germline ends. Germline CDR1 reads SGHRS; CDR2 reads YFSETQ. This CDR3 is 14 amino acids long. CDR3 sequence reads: CASSLDSPNEKLFF. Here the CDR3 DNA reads TGCGCCAGCAGCTTGGACAGCCCTAATGAAAAACTGTTTTTT.

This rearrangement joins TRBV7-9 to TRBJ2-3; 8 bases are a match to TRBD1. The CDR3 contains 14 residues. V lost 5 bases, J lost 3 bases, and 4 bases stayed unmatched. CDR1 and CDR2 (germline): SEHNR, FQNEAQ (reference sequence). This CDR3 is CASSPGTGTDTQYF. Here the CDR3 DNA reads TGTGCCAGCAGCCCGGGGACAGGTACAGATACGCAGTATTTT.

The CDR3 sequence: CAWRGTGALNSPLHF. DNA of the CDR3: TGTGCCTGGAGAGGGACAGGGGCCCTGAATTCACCCCTCCACTTT. The rearrangement joins TRBV30 to TRBJ1-6, with 10 bases identical to TRBD1. The CDR3 is 15 amino acids. V shed 3 bases, J shed 7 bases, and the junction held 6 bases outside the gene matches. CDR1 and CDR2 from the germline V gene are GTSNPN and SVGIG (reference sequence).

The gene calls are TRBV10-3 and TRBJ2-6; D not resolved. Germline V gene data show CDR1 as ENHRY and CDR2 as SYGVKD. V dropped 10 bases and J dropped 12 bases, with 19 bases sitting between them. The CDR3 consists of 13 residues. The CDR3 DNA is TGTGCCACCTCCGTTCTACCCGCTGGCGTCCTGACTTTC. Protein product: CATSVLPAGVLTF.

The CDR3 sequence is CASSLSTRGRGYTF. In DNA, the CDR3 is TGTGCCAGCAGTTTATCAACCAGGGGGCGAGGCTACACCTTC. This rearrangement joins TRBV27 to TRBJ1-2; 8 bases fit TRBD1. The V gene's germline CDR1 is MNHEY and CDR2 SMNVEV (reference sequence). Germline trimming cut 0 bases from V and 8 bases from J; bases unmatched to any gene: 5. There are 14 residues in the CDR3.

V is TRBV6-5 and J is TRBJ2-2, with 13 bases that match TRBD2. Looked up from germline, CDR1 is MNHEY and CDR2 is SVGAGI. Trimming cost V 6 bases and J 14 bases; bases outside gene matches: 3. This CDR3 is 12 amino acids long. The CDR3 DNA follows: TGTGCCAGCAGCGGGACTAGCGGGGTACTGTTTTTT. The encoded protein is CASSGTSGVLFF.

The CDR3 DNA sequence: TGCAGTGCTAGTAAAGCCGGAGAGGCCAAAAACATTCAGTACTTC. This gives the protein CSASKAGEAKNIQYF. This sequence joins TRBV20-1 and TRBJ2-4; the D is unclear. Trimming pared 3 bases from V and 1 base from J, leaving 13 bases between. Germline CDR1 DFQATT, CDR2 SNEGSKA (reference sequence). This CDR3 contains 15 residues.

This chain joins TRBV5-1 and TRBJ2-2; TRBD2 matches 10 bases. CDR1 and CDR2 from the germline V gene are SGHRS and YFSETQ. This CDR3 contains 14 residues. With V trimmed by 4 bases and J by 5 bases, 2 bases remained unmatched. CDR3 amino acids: CASSPSGGTGELFF. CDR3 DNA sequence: TGCGCCAGCAGCCCTAGCGGGGGAACCGGGGAGCTGTTTTTT.

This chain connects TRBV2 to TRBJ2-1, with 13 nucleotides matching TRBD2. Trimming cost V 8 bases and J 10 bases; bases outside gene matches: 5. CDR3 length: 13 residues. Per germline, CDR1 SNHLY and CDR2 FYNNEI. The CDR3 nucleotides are TGTGCCAGCGAACTAGCGGGGGGGTTAGAGCAGTTCTTC. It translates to CASELAGGLEQFF.

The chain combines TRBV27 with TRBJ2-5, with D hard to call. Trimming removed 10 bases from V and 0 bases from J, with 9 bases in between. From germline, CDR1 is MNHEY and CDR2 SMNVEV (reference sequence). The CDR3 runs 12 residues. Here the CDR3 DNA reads TGTGCCACCCCTCAGTACCAAGAGACCCAGTACTTC. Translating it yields CATPQYQETQYF.

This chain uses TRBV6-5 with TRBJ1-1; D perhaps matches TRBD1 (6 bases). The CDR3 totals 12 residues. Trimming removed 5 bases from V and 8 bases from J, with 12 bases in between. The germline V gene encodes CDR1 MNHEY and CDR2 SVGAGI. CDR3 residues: CASSHGQLEAFF. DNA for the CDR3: TGTGCCAGCAGTCACGGACAGTTAGAAGCTTTCTTT.

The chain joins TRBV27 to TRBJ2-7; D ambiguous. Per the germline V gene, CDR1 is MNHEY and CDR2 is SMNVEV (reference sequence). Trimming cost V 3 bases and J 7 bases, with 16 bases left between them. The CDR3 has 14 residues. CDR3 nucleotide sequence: TGTGCCAGCAGTTTGTCAGGCCTATGGCTAGAGCAGTACTTC. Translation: CASSLSGLWLEQYF.

The CDR3 protein is CASSAENEQFF. The CDR3 DNA reads as TGTGCCAGCAGTGCCGAGAATGAGCAGTTCTTC. V is TRBV6-6 and J is TRBJ2-1; D is unresolved. Germline CDR1 MNHNY, CDR2 SVGAGI (reference sequence). With 5 bases removed from V and 7 bases from J, the gap between germline ends came to 6 bases. This CDR3 has 11 amino acids.

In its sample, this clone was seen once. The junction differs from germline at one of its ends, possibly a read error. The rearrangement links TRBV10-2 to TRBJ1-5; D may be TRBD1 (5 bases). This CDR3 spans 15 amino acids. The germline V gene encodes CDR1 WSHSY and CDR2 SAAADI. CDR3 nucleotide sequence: TGCGCCAGCAGTGACGTCGGGGGAGGCAATCAACCCCAGCATTTT. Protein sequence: CASSDVGGGNQPQHF.

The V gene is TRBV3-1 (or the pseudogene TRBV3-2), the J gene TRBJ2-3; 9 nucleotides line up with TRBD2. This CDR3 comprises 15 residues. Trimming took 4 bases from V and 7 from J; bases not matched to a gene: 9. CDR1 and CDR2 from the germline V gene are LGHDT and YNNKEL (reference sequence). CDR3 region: CASSRGTSLWYTQYF. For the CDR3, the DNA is TGTGCCAGCAGCCGAGGGACTAGCCTTTGGTATACGCAGTATTTT.

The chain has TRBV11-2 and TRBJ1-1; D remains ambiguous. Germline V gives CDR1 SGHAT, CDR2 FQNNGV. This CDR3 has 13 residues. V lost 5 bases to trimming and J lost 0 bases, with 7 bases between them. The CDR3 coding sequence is TGTGCCAGCAGCGACTTCTTGAACACTGAAGCTTTCTTT. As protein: CASSDFLNTEAFF.

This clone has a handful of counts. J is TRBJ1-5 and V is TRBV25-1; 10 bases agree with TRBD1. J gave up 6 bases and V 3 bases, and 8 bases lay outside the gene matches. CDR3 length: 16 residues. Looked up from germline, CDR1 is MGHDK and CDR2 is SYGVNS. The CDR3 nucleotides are TGTGCCAGCAGTGATTCTGGGACAGGGGCCACTCAGCCCCAGCATTTT. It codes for CASSDSGTGATQPQHF. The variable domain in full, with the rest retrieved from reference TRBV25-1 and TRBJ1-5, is EADIYQTPRYLVIGTGKKITLECSQTMGHDKMYWYQQDPGMELHLIHYSYGVNSTEKGDLSSESTVSRIRTEHFPLTLESARPSHTSQYLCASSDSGTGATQPQHFGDGTRLSIL.

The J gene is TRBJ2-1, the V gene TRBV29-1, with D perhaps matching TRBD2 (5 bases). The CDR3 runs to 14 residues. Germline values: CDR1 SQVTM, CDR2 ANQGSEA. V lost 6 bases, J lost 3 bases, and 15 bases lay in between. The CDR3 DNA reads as TGCAGCGTCCCGGAACTAGTGAACTACAATGAGCAGTTCTTC. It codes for CSVPELVNYNEQFF.

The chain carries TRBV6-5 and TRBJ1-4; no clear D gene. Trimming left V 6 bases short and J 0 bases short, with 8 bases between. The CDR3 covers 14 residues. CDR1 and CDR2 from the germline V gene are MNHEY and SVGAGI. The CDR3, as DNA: TGTGCCAGCAGACGACGGGCAACTAATGAAAAACTGTTTTTT. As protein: CASRRRATNEKLFF.

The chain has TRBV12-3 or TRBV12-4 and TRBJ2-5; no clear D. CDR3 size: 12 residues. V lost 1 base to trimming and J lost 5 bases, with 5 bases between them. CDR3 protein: CASSLGAETQYF. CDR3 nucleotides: TGTGCCAGCAGTTTAGGGGCGGAGACCCAGTACTTC.

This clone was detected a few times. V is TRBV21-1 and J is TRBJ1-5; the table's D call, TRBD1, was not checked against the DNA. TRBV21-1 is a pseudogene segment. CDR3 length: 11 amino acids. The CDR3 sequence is CASPRDQPQHF. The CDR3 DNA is TGTGCCAGCCCCAGGGATCAGCCCCAGCATTTT.

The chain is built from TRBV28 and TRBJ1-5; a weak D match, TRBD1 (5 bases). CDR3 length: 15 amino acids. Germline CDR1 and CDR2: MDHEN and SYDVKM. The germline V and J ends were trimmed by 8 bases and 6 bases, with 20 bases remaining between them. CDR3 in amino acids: CASPSDRGSVQPQHF. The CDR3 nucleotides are TGTGCCAGCCCCTCTGACCGGGGGTCGGTTCAGCCCCAGCATTTT.